The 9 T cell receptor beta chains below all came from one sample that was sequenced in a study of cytomegalovirus exposure and HLA in healthy donors. Sequenced by immunoSEQ multiplex PCR; TCRdb stores in-frame clones only, minus some. Among 150,000 to 170,000 clones, about 82% were seen once, and the ten largest hold 2.1%. The source material was PBMCs. The receptors originated from a human donor in good health.

This chain links TRBV28 with TRBJ1-1; D is undetermined. This CDR3 contains 13 residues. The V gene's germline CDR1 is MDHEN and CDR2 SYDVKM. Trimming removed 1 base at V and 7 bases at J, with 10 bases between. The CDR3, as DNA: TGTGCCAGCAGTTTATTGCATCGGGGTGAAGCTTTCTTT. Amino acids: CASSLLHRGEAFF.

V and J are TRBV6-1 and TRBJ2-2; the D is unclear. The germline V gene has CDR1 MNHNS and CDR2 SASEGT. Between the trimmed V and J ends, which lost 4 bases and 6 bases, there was a span of 15 bases. CDR3 length equals 15 residues. This CDR3 reads CASSASAQVAGELFF. The CDR3 DNA sequence: TGTGCCAGCAGTGCATCGGCCCAGGTCGCCGGGGAGCTGTTTTTT.

V usage is TRBV5-4 and J usage is TRBJ1-1, with D unclear. Germline CDR1 is SGHNT and CDR2 is YYREEE (reference sequence). Trimming took off 0 bases at V and 1 base at J, with 7 bases between the two ends. CDR3 length: 14 amino acids. CDR3 in DNA: TGTGCCAGCAGCTTGGGTCTTCCGAACACTGAAGCTTTCTTT. Protein product: CASSLGLPNTEAFF.

This chain connects TRBV2 to TRBJ2-3, with 7 bases that match TRBD1. Germline CDR1 SNHLY, CDR2 FYNNEI. This CDR3 has 17 amino acids. V was clipped by 1 base and J by 0 bases; unmatched bases: 7. CDR3 protein: CASSEGFRDRSTDTQYF. The CDR3 coding sequence is TGTGCCAGCAGTGAAGGTTTTAGGGACAGAAGCACAGATACGCAGTATTTT.

For the CDR3, the DNA is TGTGCCAGCAGTGGTACCGGGACAGAGGGAAACACCATATATTTT. Amino acid sequence: CASSGTGTEGNTIYF. J is TRBJ1-3 and V is TRBV2, with TRBD1 matching over 7 bases. Germline V lookup: CDR1 SNHLY, CDR2 FYNNEI. CDR3 length: 15 residues. V shed 4 bases, J shed 4 bases, and the junction held 7 bases outside the gene matches. Variable domain in full (rest from reference TRBV2 and TRBJ1-3): EPEVTQTPSHQVTQMGQEVILRCVPISNHLYFYWYRQILGQKVEFLVSFYNNEISEKSEIFDDQFSVERPDGSNFTLKIRSTKLEDSAMYFCASSGTGTEGNTIYFGEGSWLTVV.

The chain links TRBV7-2 to TRBJ2-5, with D possibly being TRBD2 (7 bases). The CDR3 is 14 amino acids. Trimming took 1 base from V and 5 from J, leaving 11 bases between them. Looked up from germline, CDR1 is SGHTA and CDR2 is FQGNSA. CDR3 nucleotides: TGTGCCAGCAGCTTAGGGGGGGGCGGGGAGACCCAGTACTTC. It codes for CASSLGGGGETQYF.

The CDR3 region has the DNA TGTGCCAGCAGCTTAGGGCTGTACAATGAGCAGTTCTTC. It specifies CASSLGLYNEQFF. The rearrangement joins TRBV7-2 to TRBJ2-1; D remains unclear. Germline V gene lookup returns CDR1 SGHTA and CDR2 FQGNSA. The CDR3 covers 13 residues. With 1 base removed from V and 4 bases from J, the gap between germline ends came to 5 bases.

This sequence joins TRBV7-2 and TRBJ2-2; 10 bases line up with TRBD1. J gave up 13 bases and V 5 bases, and 10 bases lay outside the gene matches. CDR3 size: 14 residues. Germline CDR1 is SGHTA and CDR2 is FQGNSA. CDR3 DNA sequence: TGTGCCAGCAGCACCTCGACAGGGGGCGCGATGCTGTTTTTT. Its translation is CASSTSTGGAMLFF.

V usage is TRBV5-6 and J usage is TRBJ1-5; TRBD1 is a possible D gene (6 bases). Germline values: CDR1 SGHDT, CDR2 YYEEEE. V lost 0 bases, J lost 8 bases, and 21 bases lay in between. This CDR3 region has 17 residues. CDR3 nucleotides: TGTGCCAGCAGCTTGGCCAAGGGGTTTTACAGGGAAGAGCCCCAGCATTTT. This sequence encodes CASSLAKGFYREEPQHF. Full variable domain (outside the CDR3, taken from reference TRBV5-6 and TRBJ1-5): DAGVTQSPTHLIKTRGQQVTLRCSPKSGHDTVSWYQQALGQGPQFIFQYYEEEERQRGNFPDRFSGHQFPNYSSELNVNALLLGDSALYLCASSLAKGFYREEPQHFGDGTRLSIL.